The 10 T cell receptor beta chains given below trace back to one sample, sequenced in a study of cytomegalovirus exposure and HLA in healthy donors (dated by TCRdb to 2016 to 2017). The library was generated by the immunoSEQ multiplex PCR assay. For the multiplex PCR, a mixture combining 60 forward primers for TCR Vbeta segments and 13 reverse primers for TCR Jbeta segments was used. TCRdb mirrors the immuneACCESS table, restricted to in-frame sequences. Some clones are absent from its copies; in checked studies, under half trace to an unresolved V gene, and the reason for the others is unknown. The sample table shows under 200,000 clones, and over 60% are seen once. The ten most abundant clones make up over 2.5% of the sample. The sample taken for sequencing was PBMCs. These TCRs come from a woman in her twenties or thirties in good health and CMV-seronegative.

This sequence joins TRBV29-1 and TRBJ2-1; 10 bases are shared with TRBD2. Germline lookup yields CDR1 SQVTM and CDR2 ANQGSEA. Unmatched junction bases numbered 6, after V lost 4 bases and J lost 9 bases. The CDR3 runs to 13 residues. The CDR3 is CSVASGSSGEQFF. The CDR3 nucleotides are TGCAGCGTTGCTAGCGGGAGCTCGGGTGAGCAGTTCTTC.

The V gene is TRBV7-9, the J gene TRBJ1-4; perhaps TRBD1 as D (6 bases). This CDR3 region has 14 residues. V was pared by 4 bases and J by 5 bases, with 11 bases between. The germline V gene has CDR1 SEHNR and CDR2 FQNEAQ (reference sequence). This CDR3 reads CASSSGHTNEKLFF. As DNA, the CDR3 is TGTGCCAGCAGCTCGGGACATACGAATGAAAAACTGTTTTTT.

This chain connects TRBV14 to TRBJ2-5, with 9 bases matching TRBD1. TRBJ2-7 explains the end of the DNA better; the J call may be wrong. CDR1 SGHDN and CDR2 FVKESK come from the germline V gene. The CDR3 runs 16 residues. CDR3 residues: CASSQPVGQGSYEQYF. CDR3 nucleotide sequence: TGTGCCAGCAGCCAACCTGTGGGACAGGGCTCCTACGAGCAGTACTTC.

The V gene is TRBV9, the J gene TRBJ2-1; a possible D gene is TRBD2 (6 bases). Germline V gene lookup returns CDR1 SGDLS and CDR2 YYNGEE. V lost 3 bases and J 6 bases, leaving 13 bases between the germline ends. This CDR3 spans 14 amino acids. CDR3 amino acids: CASSETSGGNEQFF. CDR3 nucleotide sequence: TGTGCCAGCAGCGAGACCTCCGGGGGCAATGAGCAGTTCTTC.

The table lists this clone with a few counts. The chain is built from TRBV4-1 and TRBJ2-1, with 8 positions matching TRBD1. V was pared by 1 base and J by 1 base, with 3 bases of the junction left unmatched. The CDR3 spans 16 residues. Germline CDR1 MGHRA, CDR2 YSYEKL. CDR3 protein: CASSQGDRGSYNEQFF. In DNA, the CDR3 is TGCGCCAGCAGCCAAGGTGACAGGGGATCCTACAATGAGCAGTTCTTC.

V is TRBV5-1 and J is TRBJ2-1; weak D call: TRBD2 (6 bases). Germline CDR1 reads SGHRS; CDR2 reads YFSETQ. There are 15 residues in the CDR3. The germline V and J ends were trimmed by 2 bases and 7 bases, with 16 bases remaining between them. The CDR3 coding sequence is TGCGCCAGCAGCTTCTCGGGAGAAACGCGGAATGAGCAGTTCTTC. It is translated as CASSFSGETRNEQFF.

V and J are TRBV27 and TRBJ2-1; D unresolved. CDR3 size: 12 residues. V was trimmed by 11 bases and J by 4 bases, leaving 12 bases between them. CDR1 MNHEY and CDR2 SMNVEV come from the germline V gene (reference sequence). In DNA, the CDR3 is TGTGCCTCCGGAGCTCTGTACAATGAGCAGTTCTTC. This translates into CASGALYNEQFF.

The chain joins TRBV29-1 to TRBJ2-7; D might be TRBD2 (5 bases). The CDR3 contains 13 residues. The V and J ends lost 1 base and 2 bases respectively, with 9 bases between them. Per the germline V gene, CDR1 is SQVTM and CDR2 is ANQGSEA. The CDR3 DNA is TGCAGCGTTGAAGTACCCGGGACCTACGAGCAGTACTTC. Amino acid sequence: CSVEVPGTYEQYF.

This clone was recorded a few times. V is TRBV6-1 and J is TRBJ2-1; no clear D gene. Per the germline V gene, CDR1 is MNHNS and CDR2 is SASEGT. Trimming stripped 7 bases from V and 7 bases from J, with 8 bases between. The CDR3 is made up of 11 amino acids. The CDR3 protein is CASTNPNEQFF. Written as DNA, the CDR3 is TGTGCCAGCACTAACCCGAATGAGCAGTTCTTC.

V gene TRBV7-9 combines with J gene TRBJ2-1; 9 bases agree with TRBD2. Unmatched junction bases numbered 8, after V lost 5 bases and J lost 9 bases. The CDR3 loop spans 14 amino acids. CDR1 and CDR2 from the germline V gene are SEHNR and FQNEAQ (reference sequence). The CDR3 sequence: CASSPSGKGGEQFF. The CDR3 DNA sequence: TGTGCCAGCAGCCCTAGCGGGAAGGGAGGTGAGCAGTTCTTC. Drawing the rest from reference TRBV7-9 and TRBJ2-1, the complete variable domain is DTGVSQNPRHKITKRGQNVTFRCDPISEHNRLYWYRQTLGQGPEFLTYFQNEAQLEKSRLLSDRFSAERPKGSFSTLEIQRTEQGDSAMYLCASSPSGKGGEQFFGPGTRLTVL.